The 25 T cell receptor beta chains below come from one sample, sequenced in a study of Graves' ophthalmopathy and Graves' hyperthyroidism. Using RNA transcripts, the TCR beta CDR3 regions were amplified. HTBI primers served in a first-round RT-PCR, which a second-round multiplex PCR followed. TCRdb called the multiplex PCR reads again in MiXCR, with one record for every CDR3 protein. Of over a million distinct CDR3 sequences listed, less than 45% are singletons. Input material: peripheral blood or thyroid tissue (not recorded which). The receptors shown here come from an adult man with Graves' hyperthyroidism.

This clonotype was observed many times. The genes are TRBV11-2 and TRBJ1-6; 7 bases match TRBD1. J lost 4 bases, V lost 5 bases, and 8 bases had no gene match. CDR3 length: 16 residues. Germline CDR1 reads SGHAT; CDR2 reads FQNNGV. This CDR3 is CASSPGQRTYNSPLHF. The CDR3 nucleotides read TGTGCCAGCAGCCCGGGACAGCGAACTTATAATTCACCCCTCCACTTT.

The sample holds many counts of this clonotype. Here the CDR3 DNA reads TGTGCCAGCAGTCCTCGCCCTGGTGAAAAACTGTTTTTT. Translated: CASSPRPGEKLFF. The chain joins TRBV11-2 to TRBJ1-4; no definite D call. The CDR3 covers 13 residues. CDR1 is SGHAT and CDR2 is FQNNGV in the germline V gene. The V end was cut by 6 bases, the J end by 7 bases, with 12 bases between.

The chain uses TRBV29-1 and TRBJ1-2, with D tentatively TRBD1 (6 bases). This CDR3 spans 14 amino acids. CDR1 and CDR2 (germline): SQVTM, ANQGSEA. V was clipped by 4 bases and J by 2 bases, with 14 bases between them. The CDR3 DNA is TGCAGCGTTGGAGGGGGAGGGGGAAACTATGGCTACACCTTC. Protein: CSVGGGGGNYGYTF.

This clonotype turned up a few times. The rearrangement links TRBV29-1 to TRBJ2-2; D not resolved. Per the germline V gene, CDR1 is SQVTM and CDR2 is ANQGSEA. This CDR3 has 13 amino acids. Deletions cut 5 bases from V and 6 bases from J, with 13 bases between. The CDR3 DNA sequence: TGCAGCGTTACCACGACGGGCGCCGGGGAGCTGTTTTTT. Its translation is CSVTTTGAGELFF.

This chain connects TRBV27 to TRBJ2-5; D unresolved. The V end lost 3 bases, the J end lost 5 bases, and 10 bases lay between the germline ends. The CDR3 runs 13 residues. Germline-derived CDR1 and CDR2 are MNHEY and SMNVEV (reference sequence). DNA of the CDR3: TGTGCCAGCAGTTTTGGTGGTTGGGAGACCCAGTACTTC. It is translated as CASSFGGWETQYF.

This clonotype was seen repeatedly, ten times or more. The chain employs TRBV5-8 and TRBJ2-5; D may be TRBD1 or TRBD2 (6 bases each). Germline CDR1 SGHTS, CDR2 YDEGEE. The CDR3 runs to 15 residues. V lost 4 bases, J lost 5 bases, and 18 bases lay in between. The CDR3 nucleotides are TGTGCCAGCAGCCCTGGCAGGGGAGGATGGGAGACCCAGTACTTC. This codes for CASSPGRGGWETQYF.

CDR3 amino acids: CATSSRQLAKNIQYF. The CDR3 DNA sequence: TGTGCCACCAGCAGCCGACAGCTAGCCAAAAACATTCAGTACTTC. The genes are TRBV15 and TRBJ2-4, with D possibly being TRBD1 (5 bases). The CDR3 runs 15 residues. Trimming shortened V by 3 bases and J by 0 bases, and 9 bases separated the two germline ends. CDR1 and CDR2 from the germline V gene are LNHNV and YYDKDF (reference sequence).

This clonotype was recorded once. The rearrangement uses TRBV6-6 and TRBJ2-2; 8 bases are a match to TRBD2. In germline, CDR1 is MNHNY, CDR2 SVGAGI (reference sequence). V lost 11 bases and J lost 5; bases outside the gene matches: 13. The CDR3 length is 15 residues. The CDR3 region is CASCDAAGATGELFF. The CDR3 DNA reads TGTGCCTCCTGTGATGCAGCGGGAGCGACCGGGGAGCTGTTTTTT.

The chain couples TRBV27 to TRBJ1-2; 7 positions agree with TRBD1. From germline, CDR1 is MNHEY and CDR2 SMNVEV (reference sequence). This CDR3 contains 16 residues. J lost 1 base, V lost 5 bases, and 10 bases had no gene match. CDR3 sequence: CASSPIGGVNNYGYTF. The CDR3 nucleotides are TGTGCCAGCAGTCCAATAGGGGGCGTCAATAACTATGGCTACACCTTC.

Many counts were recorded for this clonotype. This CDR3 is CAISESRSGAGDGYTF. The DNA of the CDR3 is TGTGCCATCAGTGAGTCGAGGTCAGGTGCAGGGGATGGCTACACCTTC. The V gene is TRBV10-3, the J gene TRBJ1-2, with a possible D match to TRBD1 (6 bases). Germline V gene sequence: CDR1 ENHRY, CDR2 SYGVKD. CDR3 length: 16 residues. V lost 0 bases, J lost 6 bases, and 17 bases lay in between.

In this sample, this clonotype turned up a few times. The V call is TRBV6-1, the J call TRBJ1-3; D is unclear. The CDR3 spans 13 residues. CDR1 is MNHNS, CDR2 SASEGT, per germline. V was trimmed by 7 bases and J by 0 bases, leaving 7 bases between them. The CDR3 coding sequence is TGTGCCAGCACTACAAGCTCTGGAAACACCATATATTTT. It specifies CASTTSSGNTIYF.

The chain is built from TRBV15 and TRBJ1-5; unclear D gene. Between the trimmed V and J ends, which lost 1 base and 11 bases, there was a span of 18 bases. Germline-derived CDR1 and CDR2 are LNHNV and YYDKDF (reference sequence). This CDR3 is built from 15 residues. As DNA, the CDR3 is TGTGCCACCAGCAGAGGGGGAGTAGCTGGAGAGACCCAGCATTTT. Its translation is CATSRGGVAGETQHF.

Of note for this clonotype: At one end the junction does not follow the germline gene, possibly because of a read error. The chain carries TRBV5-5 and TRBJ2-7; 7 nucleotides align to TRBD1. Germline V lookup: CDR1 SGHKS, CDR2 YYEKEE (reference sequence). The CDR3 runs to 15 residues. DNA of the CDR3: TGCGCCAGCAGCCCGACCGGGACAGAGTTCTACGAGCAGTACTTC. Protein product: CASSPTGTEFYEQYF. Full variable domain (outside the CDR3, taken from reference TRBV5-5 and TRBJ2-7): DAGVTQSPTHLIKTRGQQVTLRCSPISGHKSVSWYQQVLGQGPQFIFQYYEKEERGRGNFPDRFSARQFPNYSSELNVNALLLGDSALYLCASSPTGTEFYEQYFGPGTRLTVT.

This clonotype was seen repeatedly, ten times or more. The CDR3 sequence: CASSEGRGPYQPQHF. The CDR3 nucleotides read TGTGCCAGCAGTGAGGGACGGGGACCGTATCAGCCCCAGCATTTT. V and J are TRBV2 and TRBJ1-5; maybe TRBD1 (5 bases). Per germline, CDR1 SNHLY and CDR2 FYNNEI. V was pared by 3 bases and J by 5 bases, with 14 bases between. The CDR3 is made up of 15 amino acids.

This clonotype was detected ten times or more. The J gene is TRBJ2-2, the V gene TRBV7-2; 9 bases fit TRBD1. CDR1 is SGHTA, CDR2 FQGNSA, per germline. The V segment lost 6 bases and the J segment 6 bases; nucleotides outside the gene matches: 11. This CDR3 is built from 16 residues. CDR3 loop: CASSLTGTGMAGELFF. The CDR3 DNA sequence: TGTGCCAGCAGTCTAACCGGGACAGGGATGGCCGGGGAGCTGTTTTTT.

This clonotype appeared many times. Here the CDR3 DNA reads TGTGCCAGCAGCGCCGGCCGGGGCCCAGGGGCCCAGTACTTC. It codes for CASSAGRGPGAQYF. The chain carries TRBV7-7 and TRBJ2-5; weak D call: TRBD1 (6 bases). Looked up from germline, CDR1 is SSHAT and CDR2 is FNYEAQ (reference sequence). Trimming took off 5 bases at V and 9 bases at J, with 19 bases between the two ends. The CDR3 sequence is 14 residues long.

This clonotype came up a few times. One end of the junction does not line up with germline, which may come from a read error. CDR3 sequence (DNA): TGTGCCAGCAGTCCGGGCGTTAGACGGATAAGGACCGGGGAGCTGTTTTTT. Translation: CASSPGVRRIRTGELFF. The rearrangement links TRBV10-3 to TRBJ2-2, with D hard to call. Germline assignment: CDR1 ENHRY and CDR2 SYGVKD. The CDR3 consists of 17 residues.

As DNA, the CDR3 is TGCGCCAGCAGCTTGGTTTCGCAGGGGGTGGGAGCTTTCTTT. Protein product: CASSLVSQGVGAFF. The chain carries TRBV5-1 and TRBJ1-1; the match to TRBD1 covers 7 bases. The germline CDR1 and CDR2 sequences are SGHRS and YFSETQ. The CDR3 is 14 amino acids. V lost 0 bases, J lost 10 bases, and 9 bases stayed unmatched.

The CDR3 spells CASSAQGGGAETQYF. Here the CDR3 DNA reads TGTGCCAGCAGCGCGCAGGGGGGGGGGGCAGAGACCCAGTACTTC. The V gene is TRBV7-2, the J gene TRBJ2-5; the D gene could be TRBD1 or TRBD2 (7 bases each). Per germline, CDR1 SGHTA and CDR2 FQGNSA. The V gene lost 5 bases and the J gene lost 4 bases, with 17 bases spanning the gap. The CDR3 consists of 15 residues.

This clonotype was found many times. This chain uses TRBV7-6 with TRBJ1-6; D is unresolved. The V gene lost 1 base and the J gene lost 5 bases, with 18 bases spanning the gap. The germline V gene encodes CDR1 SGHVS and CDR2 FNYEAQ. The CDR3 totals 18 residues. CDR3 amino acids: CASSLVPRAGENNSPLHF. The CDR3 DNA reads as TGTGCCAGCAGCTTAGTACCCCGTGCGGGCGAAAATAATTCACCCCTCCACTTT. The full variable domain, with the rest looked up from reference TRBV7-6 and TRBJ1-6, is GAGVSQSPRYKVTKRGQDVALRCDPISGHVSLYWYRQALGQGPEFLTYFNYEAQQDKSGLPNDRFSAERPEGSISTLTIQRTEQRDSAMYRCASSLVPRAGENNSPLHFGNGTRLTVT.

V usage is TRBV29-1 and J usage is TRBJ2-7, with D maybe TRBD2 (7 bases). Germline lookup yields CDR1 SQVTM and CDR2 ANQGSEA. The ends were cut back, 8 bases at V and 6 bases at J, with 14 bases in the middle. CDR3 length equals 11 residues. The CDR3 is CSIVRGGEQYF. Written as DNA, the CDR3 is TGCAGCATTGTAAGGGGGGGCGAGCAGTACTTC.

This clonotype turned up a few times. The DNA of the CDR3 is TGTGCCAGCAGCCAGGGTCTGGGACAGGGGAAGGGGGAGCAGTACTTC. This sequence encodes CASSQGLGQGKGEQYF. The chain couples TRBV7-9 to TRBJ2-7, with 10 bases aligning to TRBD1. Germline CDR1 is SEHNR and CDR2 is FQNEAQ (reference sequence). J gave up 7 bases and V 5 bases, and 14 bases lay outside the gene matches. The CDR3 is made up of 16 amino acids.

The rearrangement uses TRBV12-3 or TRBV12-4 and TRBJ1-4; possibly TRBD1 for D (6 bases). The CDR3 consists of 15 residues. The ends were cut back, 5 bases at V and 8 bases at J, with 18 bases in the middle. DNA of the CDR3: TGTGCCAGCAGTGGGGCAGGGGCAGGACTAGAAAAACTGTTTTTT. Its protein is CASSGAGAGLEKLFF.

This clonotype was recorded once. The chain employs TRBV7-2 and TRBJ2-7, with 10 bases matching TRBD2. The CDR3 covers 16 residues. V was pared by 5 bases and J by 2 bases, with 9 bases of the junction left unmatched. Looked up from germline, CDR1 is SGHTA and CDR2 is FQGNSA. The CDR3 region has the DNA TGTGCCAGCAGCCCCGCTAGCGGGGGAGGGACCTACGAGCAGTACTTC. Translated, it gives CASSPASGGGTYEQYF.

The chain is built from TRBV4-1 and TRBJ1-6; TRBD1 matches at 9 bases. The V gene's germline CDR1 is MGHRA and CDR2 YSYEKL. The CDR3 spans 17 residues. V lost 0 bases, J lost 9 bases, and 9 bases stayed unmatched. In nucleotides, the CDR3 is TGCGCCAGCAGCCAAGATGGGGCGGGACAGGGTCTTTCACCCCTCCACTTT. Amino acid sequence: CASSQDGAGQGLSPLHF.